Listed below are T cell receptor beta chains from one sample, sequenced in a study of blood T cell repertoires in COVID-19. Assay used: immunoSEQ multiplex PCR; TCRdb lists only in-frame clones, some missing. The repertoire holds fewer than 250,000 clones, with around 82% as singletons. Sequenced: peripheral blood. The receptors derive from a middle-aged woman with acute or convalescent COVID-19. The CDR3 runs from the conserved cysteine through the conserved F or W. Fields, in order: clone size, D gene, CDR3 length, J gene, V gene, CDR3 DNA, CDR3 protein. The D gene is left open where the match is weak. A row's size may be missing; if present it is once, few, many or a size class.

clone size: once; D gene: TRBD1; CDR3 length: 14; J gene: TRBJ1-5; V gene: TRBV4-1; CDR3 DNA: TGCGCCAGCAGCCAAGAGGACAGGAATCAGCCCCAGCATTTT; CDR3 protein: CASSQEDRNQPQHF
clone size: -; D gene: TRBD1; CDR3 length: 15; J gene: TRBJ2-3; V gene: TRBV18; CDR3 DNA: TGTGCCAGCTCACAAGGGACAGGGGGCACAGATACGCAGTATTTT; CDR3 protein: CASSQGTGGTDTQYF
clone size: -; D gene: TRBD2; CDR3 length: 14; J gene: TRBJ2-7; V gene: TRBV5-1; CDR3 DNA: TGCGCCAGCAGCTTTACTAGCGGGATCTACGAGCAGTACTTC; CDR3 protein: CASSFTSGIYEQYF
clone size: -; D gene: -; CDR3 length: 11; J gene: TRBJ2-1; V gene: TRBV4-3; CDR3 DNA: TGCGCCAGCAGCCAAGGAGGTGAGCAGTTCTTC; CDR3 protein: CASSQGGEQFF
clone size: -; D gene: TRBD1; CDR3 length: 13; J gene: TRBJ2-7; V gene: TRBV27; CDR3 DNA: TGTGCCAGCCGCCCAGGGGGTGGTAACGAGCAGTACTTC; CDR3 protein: CASRPGGGNEQYF
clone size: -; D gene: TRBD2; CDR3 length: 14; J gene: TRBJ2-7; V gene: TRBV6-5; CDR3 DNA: TGTGCCAGCAGCCGGACTAGCGGGAGGTACGAGCAGTACTTC; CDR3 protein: CASSRTSGRYEQYF
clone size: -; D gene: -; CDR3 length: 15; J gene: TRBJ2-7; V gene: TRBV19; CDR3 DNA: TGTGCCAGTAGTATAACGGCGGGTGAAAACTACGAGCAGTACTTC; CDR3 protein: CASSITAGENYEQYF
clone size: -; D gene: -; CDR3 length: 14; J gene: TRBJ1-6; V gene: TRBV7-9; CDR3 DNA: TGTGCCAGCAGAATCGGGGGAACCAATTCACCCCTCCACTTT; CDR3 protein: CASRIGGTNSPLHF
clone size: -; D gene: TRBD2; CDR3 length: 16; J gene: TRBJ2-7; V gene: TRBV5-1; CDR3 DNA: TGCGCCAGCAGCTGGTACGGGACTACCAACTCCTACGAGCAGTACTTC; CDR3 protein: CASSWYGTTNSYEQYF
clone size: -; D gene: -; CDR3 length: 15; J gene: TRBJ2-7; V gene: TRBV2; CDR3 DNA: TGTGCCAGCAGTGAAGAAGAGCGGAGGGCCTACGAGCAGTACTTC; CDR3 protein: CASSEEERRAYEQYF
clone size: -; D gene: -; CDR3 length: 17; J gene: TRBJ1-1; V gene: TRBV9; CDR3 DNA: TGTGCCAGCAGCGTAGAATCCGGGGTGAAAAGAAACACTGAAGCTTTCTTT; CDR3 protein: CASSVESGVKRNTEAFF
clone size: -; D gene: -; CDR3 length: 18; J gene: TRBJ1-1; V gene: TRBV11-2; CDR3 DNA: TGTGCCAGCAGCCCTTATAGGATTAATGGGGACAAGAACACTGAAGCTTTCTTT; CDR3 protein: CASSPYRINGDKNTEAFF
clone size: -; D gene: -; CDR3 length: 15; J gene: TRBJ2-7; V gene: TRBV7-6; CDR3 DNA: TGTGCCAGCAGCTTAGTGGCGGGGGCTATGAACGAGCAGTACTTC; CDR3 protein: CASSLVAGAMNEQYF
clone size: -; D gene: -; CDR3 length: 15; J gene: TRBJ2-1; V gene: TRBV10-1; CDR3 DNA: TGCGCCACCGGGTCCCCGGGGGTATCCTACAATGAGCAGTTCTTC; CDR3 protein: CATGSPGVSYNEQFF
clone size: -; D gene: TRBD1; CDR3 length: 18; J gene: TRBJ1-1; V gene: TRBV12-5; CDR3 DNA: TGTGCTAGTGGTACCCCTTCGGCTGTTACAGGGGGCGCGTTTGAAGCTTTCTTT; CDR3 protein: CASGTPSAVTGGAFEAFF
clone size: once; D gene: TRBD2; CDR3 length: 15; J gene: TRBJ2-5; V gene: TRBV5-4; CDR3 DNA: TGTGCCGGATGGACTAGCGGAACCGCGGGGGAGACCCAGTACTTC; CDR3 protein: CAGWTSGTAGETQYF
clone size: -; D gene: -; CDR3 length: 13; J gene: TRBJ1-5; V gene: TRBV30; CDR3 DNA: TGTGCCTGGAGTGTAGACACTAATCAGCCCCAGCATTTT; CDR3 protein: CAWSVDTNQPQHF
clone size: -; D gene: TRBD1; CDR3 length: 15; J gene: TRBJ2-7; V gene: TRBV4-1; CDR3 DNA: TGCGCCAGCAGCCATCACCCGGGACAGGGGTACGAGCAGTACTTC; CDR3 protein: CASSHHPGQGYEQYF
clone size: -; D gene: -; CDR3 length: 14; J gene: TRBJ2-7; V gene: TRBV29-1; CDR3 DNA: TGCAGCGTTCAGGGGCAAAGGCAGTCCTACGAGCAGTACTTC; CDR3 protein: CSVQGQRQSYEQYF
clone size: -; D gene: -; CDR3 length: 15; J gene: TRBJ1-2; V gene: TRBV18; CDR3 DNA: TGTGCCAGCTCAATAACAGGGAAAGCTAACTATGGCTACACCTTC; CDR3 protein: CASSITGKANYGYTF
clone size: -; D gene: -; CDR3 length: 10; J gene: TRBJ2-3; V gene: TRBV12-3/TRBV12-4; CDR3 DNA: TGTGCCAGCAGCGGAGATACGCAGTATTTT; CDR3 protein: CASSGDTQYF
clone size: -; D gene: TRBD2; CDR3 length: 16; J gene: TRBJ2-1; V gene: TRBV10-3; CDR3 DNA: TGTGCCATCAGTGAGTCGGCGGGGGGAGGCTACAATGAGCAGTTCTTC; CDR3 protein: CAISESAGGGYNEQFF
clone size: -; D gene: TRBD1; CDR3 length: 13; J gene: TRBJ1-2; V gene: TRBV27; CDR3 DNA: TGTGCCAGCAGTTATGGGACAGGTGGGGGCTACACCTTC; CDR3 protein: CASSYGTGGGYTF
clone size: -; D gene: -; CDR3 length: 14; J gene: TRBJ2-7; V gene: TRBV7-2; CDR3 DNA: TGTGCCAGCAGCTTATTCACAGGCTCCTACGAGCAGTACTTC; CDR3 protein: CASSLFTGSYEQYF
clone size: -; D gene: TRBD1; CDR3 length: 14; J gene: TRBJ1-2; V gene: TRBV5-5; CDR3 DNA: TGTGCCAGCAGTCGACCGGGACAGGAACATGGCTACACCTTC; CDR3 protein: CASSRPGQEHGYTF
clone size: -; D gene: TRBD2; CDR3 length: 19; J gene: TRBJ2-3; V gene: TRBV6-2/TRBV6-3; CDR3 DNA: TGTGCCAGCAGTCCCTTCTGGACTAGCGGGAGCTTGGGCACAGATACGCAGTATTTT; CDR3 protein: CASSPFWTSGSLGTDTQYF